Listed here is a single T cell receptor (beta chain). Its antigen is unidentified. The data originate from a study of CD8 T cells in Susac syndrome. Findings of the study overall: The study's TCR sequencing and HLA analysis covered a relatively small number of individuals, and the study acknowledged this.

CD8+ and CD4+ blood T cells underwent TCR beta sequencing. Controls were age- and sex-matched healthy donors. The TEMRA cells underwent FACS enrichment, while the CD8+ and CD4+ T cells underwent negative isolation. RNA in amounts of roughly 0.5 to 1 ug was reverse transcribed with random hexamers. A single record per CDR3 protein comes from TCRdb applying MiXCR to the immunoSEQ multiplex PCR reads. The repertoire holds roughly 190,000 distinct CDR3 sequences, about 93% seen once, with 0.1% in the top ten. The CDR3 sequence is 14 residues long. Germline loops: CDR1 SQVTM, CDR2 ANQGSEA. V shed 5 bases and J 4 bases; nucleotides not matched to a gene: 9.

This chain connects TRBV29-1 to TRBJ1-1; 8 bases match TRBD1. Sequencing input: CD4+ T cells from PBMCs. The source is a human donor in good health. The CDR3 spells CSVRRTGSGTEAFF. The CDR3 DNA reads as TGCAGCGTTCGTAGGACAGGGAGTGGCACTGAAGCTTTCTTT.